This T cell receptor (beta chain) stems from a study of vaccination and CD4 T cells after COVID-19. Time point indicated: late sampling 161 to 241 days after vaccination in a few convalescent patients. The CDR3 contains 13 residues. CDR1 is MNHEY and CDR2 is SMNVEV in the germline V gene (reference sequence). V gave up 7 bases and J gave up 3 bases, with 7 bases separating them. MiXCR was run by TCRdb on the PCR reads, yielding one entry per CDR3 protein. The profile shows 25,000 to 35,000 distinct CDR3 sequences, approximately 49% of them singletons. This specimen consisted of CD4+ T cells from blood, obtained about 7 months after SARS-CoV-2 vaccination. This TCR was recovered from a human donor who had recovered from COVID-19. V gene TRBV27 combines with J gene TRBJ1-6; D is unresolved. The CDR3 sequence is CASKPRYNSPLHF. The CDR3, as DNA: TGTGCCAGCAAACCCCGCTATAATTCACCCCTCCACTTT.